This record concerns one T cell receptor beta chain sequence. In its sample, this clonotype was seen a few times. Which antigen it targets is not known. One base away there is no much larger clone; base qualities are not given. The data belong to a study of blood T cells in healthy people across ages (dated by TCRdb to between 2014 and 2017). With regard to the full study: In model experiments, template switching captured about one uniquely barcoded TCR beta cDNA molecule for every two T cells. The study measured age-related changes in TCR beta repertoire diversity using deep sequencing normalized with unique cDNA molecular identifiers. The donors were divided into four age groups: young (average roughly 17 years), middle-aged (approximately 39), aged (approximately 62) and long-lived (roughly 82). To avoid experimental bias, donors of different ages were distributed randomly across sequencing lanes. For two donors (one aged 18 to 30 and one aged 80 or older), the study analyzed two additional independent replicas of 1 million unique cDNA reads from the same blood draw.

Study-wide conclusions, independent of this receptor: Estimates of total diversity based on one million sequenced T cells were considered lower bounds and underestimates. Donor CMV infection status was unknown, potentially confounding age-related changes in expanded clonotypes. Because profiling used bulk unsorted PBMCs, naive and antigen-experienced compartments could not be compared conclusively. There was a strong correlation between observed TCR beta diversity and the percentage of naive T cells measured by flow cytometry. Compared with the aged group, the long-lived group had more naive CD4+ T cells, fewer expanded clones and increased TCR diversity, a pattern suggesting age selection. As age increased, observed TCR beta diversity per million T cells dropped in a roughly linear way, and a significant reduction was already evident by age about 40.

Donors were a few dozen systemically healthy Caucasian individuals from Russia aged 6 to 90 years. Ten milliliters of peripheral blood were drawn from each donor into EDTA-treated Vacutainer tubes. Ficoll-Paque density-gradient centrifugation was used to isolate PBMCs, with at least 6 million per sample. Total RNA, at least 6 micrograms per sample, was extracted from PBMCs with Trizol reagent. For every donor, an aliquot of PBMCs went through flow cytometry to measure the percentages of naive CD45RAhigh/CD27high T cells. CDR1 MNHEY and CDR2 SMNVEV are derived from the germline V gene (reference sequence). V is cut by 5 bases and J by 3 bases, and the space between the germline ends is 17 bases. There are 15 amino acids in the CDR3, from cysteine to phenylalanine inclusive. Here the CDR3 DNA is all that survives: 45 bases in frame from base 1. Receptors were amplified or captured by 5' RACE. Sequenced using an Illumina HiSeq 2500. The second PCR ran for about 6 to 12 cycles and used a J-beta primer mix along with a sample-barcoded 5' primer. A template-switch 5' adaptor carrying 12 random nucleotides introduced a unique molecular identifier onto each TCR beta cDNA molecule. Each sample yielded at least 3 million CDR3-containing paired-end reads. All of the RNA was converted into first-strand cDNA using the Mint cDNA synthesis kit, with a TRBC-specific oligonucleotide serving as the primer. After uracil-DNA glycosylase treatment, a first 18-cycle PCR used universal primers M1SS and BC2_uni_R on all cDNA. In the original analysis: For normalization, 1 million high-quality reads were randomly selected from each sample, with every read carrying a distinct molecular identifier. Instead of being binned into consensus sequences, reads with shared molecular identifiers were discarded. MiTCR, run with a Q25 quality threshold and the strictest error-elimination algorithm, handled CDR3 identification, clonotype clustering and error correction. A nonparametric unseen species model with Euler transformation was used to estimate lower-bound total TCR beta diversity. TCRdb cleaned the public reads at Q25 with fastp, built clones with MiXCR and kept in-frame beta chains. Rows are unified per CDR3 protein, each entry keeping the most common DNA and genes. Clone size and V and J calls follow TCRdb, not the original study. For this sample the table gives roughly 1.5 million distinct CDR3 sequences, of which roughly 43% were detected only once. In total, the top ten clones hold more than 4% of the sample.

In this chain, TRBV27 is recombined with TRBJ2-7, and TRBD2 may be the D gene, going by 5 matching bases. The TCR comes from a woman between 18 and 30 years old in good health. The sequencing sample was made of blood. The CDR3 here reads CASSLTSSGVYEQYF. The bases are TGTGCCAGCAGTCTGACATCGAGCGGAGTCTACGAGCAGTACTTC.